This TCR beta chain derives from a study of blood T cell repertoires in COVID-19. Trimming removed 8 bases from V and 8 bases from J; junction bases left unmatched: 13. CDR3 length: 13 amino acids. Germline-derived CDR1 and CDR2 are SQVTM and ANQGSEA. Measured with immunoSEQ multiplex PCR; TCRdb has only the in-frame clones, and not every one. This table holds tens of thousands of clones, roughly 84% found once. Sequencing was done on a sample of peripheral blood. This sequence was found in a man between 70 and 80 years old with acute or convalescent COVID-19. The chain uses TRBV29-1 and TRBJ1-2, with 8 nucleotides matching TRBD1. The DNA for the CDR3 is TGCAGCCCGATGACAGGGGCGACGAACGGCTACACCTTC. This gives the protein CSPMTGATNGYTF.